Listed below are T cell receptor beta chains from one sample, sequenced in a study of T cell responses to AZD1222 COVID-19 vaccine. Libraries were prepared by immunoSEQ multiplex PCR; TCRdb keeps only in-frame clonotypes and omits some of them. Of more than 75,000 clones in the sample, 83% were seen once. Sequenced here: peripheral blood, sampled 28 days after the second AZD1222 dose. The receptors here all came from an adult who received the AZD1222 COVID-19 vaccine. Both conserved end residues are part of each CDR3. The order of the fields is J gene, D gene, V gene, clone size, CDR3 protein, CDR3 DNA. A D gene is named only where the DNA matches it firmly. Clone sizes are given selectively: once, few, many, or a class where the clone is expanded.

TRBJ2-2,NA,TRBV4-1,NA,CASSQDGAALSTGELFF,TGCGCCAGCAGCCAAGATGGTGCGGCCCTTTCCACCGGGGAGCTGTTTTTT
TRBJ2-1,TRBD2,TRBV7-9,NA,CASSERVREGHNEQFF,TGTGCCAGCAGCGAAAGGGTGCGGGAGGGCCATAATGAGCAGTTCTTC
TRBJ1-6,NA,TRBV3-1/TRBV3-2,NA,CASSQESYSPLHF,TGTGCCAGCAGCCAAGAGTCCTATTCACCCCTCCACTTT
TRBJ2-7,TRBD2,TRBV7-2,NA,CASSFAGRAAYEQYF,TGTGCCAGCAGCTTTGCCGGGAGGGCAGCCTACGAGCAGTACTTC
TRBJ1-4,NA,TRBV4-1,few,CASSPSPGYPTNEKLFF,TGCGCCAGCAGCCCCTCCCCCGGGTACCCAACTAATGAAAAACTGTTTTTT
TRBJ2-1,TRBD1,TRBV9,NA,CASSSAGTGAPNEQFF,TGTGCCAGCAGCTCCGCCGGGACAGGAGCTCCCAATGAGCAGTTCTTC
TRBJ1-5,NA,TRBV18,NA,CASCFGSNQPQHF,TGTGCCAGCTGTTTTGGAAGCAATCAGCCCCAGCATTTT
TRBJ2-2,TRBD2,TRBV6-4,NA,CASSDSAGRDTGELFF,TGTGCCAGCAGTGACTCAGCCGGGAGGGACACCGGGGAGCTGTTTTTT
TRBJ2-1,NA,TRBV29-1,NA,CSAAGWEKADNEQFF,TGCAGTGCCGCTGGGTGGGAGAAGGCGGACAATGAGCAGTTCTTC
TRBJ1-2,NA,TRBV2,NA,CASSVTYGYTF,TGTGCCAGCAGTGTAACTTATGGCTACACCTTC
TRBJ1-3,NA,TRBV6-2/TRBV6-3,NA,CASSWLGSGNTIYF,TGTGCCAGCAGTTGGCTCGGCTCTGGAAACACCATATATTTT
TRBJ2-1,NA,TRBV11-2,NA,CASSLDRGGGPGQFF,TGTGCCAGCAGCTTAGATCGGGGTGGAGGGCCTGGGCAGTTCTTC
TRBJ1-6,TRBD1,TRBV19,NA,CASSEAGGALYSYNSPLHF,TGTGCCAGTAGCGAAGCAGGGGGCGCTTTGTATTCCTATAATTCACCCCTCCACTTT
TRBJ2-7,NA,TRBV4-1,NA,CASSQEGTREYF,TGCGCCAGCAGCCAAGAAGGGACCAGGGAGTACTTC
TRBJ2-2,NA,TRBV6-4,once,CASSALSGNTGELFF,TGTGCCAGCAGTGCCCTGAGCGGGAACACCGGGGAGCTGTTTTTT
TRBJ1-4,NA,TRBV20-1,NA,CSASSGEEKLFF,TGCAGTGCCAGTTCGGGGGAGGAAAAACTGTTTTTT
TRBJ1-1,TRBD1,TRBV6-1,few,CASSETGVNTEAFF,TGTGCCAGCAGTGAAACAGGGGTGAACACTGAAGCTTTCTTT
TRBJ2-7,NA,TRBV30,NA,CAWRSGDAGYEQYF,TGTGCCTGGAGATCAGGGGACGCCGGCTACGAGCAGTACTTC
TRBJ1-1,TRBD1,TRBV7-8,few,CASSARDRGSNTEAFF,TGTGCCAGCAGCGCACGGGACAGGGGGTCCAACACTGAAGCTTTCTTT
TRBJ2-7,NA,TRBV10-3,NA,CATSVGPGSYEQYF,TGTGCCACGTCGGTTGGCCCCGGCTCCTACGAGCAGTACTTC
TRBJ1-6,TRBD1,TRBV18,once,CASSPGQGGDSPLHF,TGTGCCAGCTCACCGGGACAGGGAGGTGATTCACCCCTCCACTTT
TRBJ2-1,TRBD2,TRBV6-2/TRBV6-3,medium-sized,CASSYKKREARLGFF,TGTGCCAGCAGTTATAAGAAGCGGGAGGCCCGGTTGGGGTTCTTC
TRBJ1-1,NA,TRBV6-5,few,CASGTGPWTEAFF,TGTGCCAGCGGAACAGGGCCCTGGACTGAAGCTTTCTTT
TRBJ1-3,TRBD1,TRBV14,few,CASRQGLKRRRDRDTIYF,TGTGCCAGCAGACAAGGATTGAAACGCCGGCGGGACAGGGACACCATATATTTT
TRBJ2-1,TRBD2,TRBV6-5,NA,CASSWTSGRGYEQFF,TGTGCCAGCAGTTGGACTAGCGGGAGGGGTTATGAGCAGTTCTTC
TRBJ1-5,NA,TRBV5-6,few,CASSLGLVGSNQPQHF,TGTGCCAGCAGCTTGGGTTTGGTTGGCAGCAATCAGCCCCAGCATTTT
TRBJ2-7,NA,TRBV7-3,NA,CASSSSGGSYEQYF,TGTGCCAGCAGCTCGAGCGGAGGCTCCTACGAGCAGTACTTC
TRBJ2-2,TRBD2,TRBV30,NA,CAWNGRGDTGELFF,TGTGCCTGGAACGGGAGGGGTGACACCGGGGAGCTGTTTTTT
TRBJ1-1,NA,TRBV9,NA,CASSITSGGPRFTEAFF,TGTGCCAGCAGCATCACGTCCGGGGGGCCTAGGTTCACTGAAGCTTTCTTT
TRBJ1-2,NA,TRBV20-1,NA,CSASDLHDF,TGCAGTGCCTCGGATTTACACGACTTC
TRBJ1-2,NA,TRBV28,NA,CASSLLAGQQKRSYTF,TGTGCCAGCAGTTTATTGGCCGGACAACAAAAAAGAAGCTACACCTTC
TRBJ2-1,TRBD2,TRBV11-3,NA,CASSLELAGALHSSSYNEQFF,TGTGCCAGCAGCTTAGAACTAGCGGGAGCCCTTCACTCCAGCTCCTACAATGAGCAGTTCTTC
TRBJ1-5,NA,TRBV7-2,few,CASSLVKGSNQPQHF,TGTGCCAGCAGCTTAGTGAAGGGAAGCAATCAGCCCCAGCATTTT
TRBJ2-1,NA,TRBV7-3,few,CASSLLGNNEQFF,TGTGCCAGCAGCTTATTAGGGAACAATGAGCAGTTCTTC
TRBJ2-3,TRBD2,TRBV11-3,once,CASSAGTSGSTDTQYF,TGTGCCAGCAGCGCCGGGACTAGCGGAAGCACAGATACGCAGTATTTT
TRBJ2-6,TRBD1,TRBV5-1,NA,CASSLSSGQLLPGANVLTF,TGCGCCAGCAGCTTGTCCTCGGGACAGTTGCTTCCTGGGGCCAACGTCCTGACTTTC
TRBJ1-1,TRBD1,TRBV19,NA,CATSSRDRATEAFF,TGTGCCACGAGTTCCCGGGACAGGGCAACTGAAGCTTTCTTT
TRBJ1-2,TRBD1,TRBV12-3/TRBV12-4,NA,CASSIDRVGYTF,TGTGCCAGCAGTATTGACAGGGTAGGCTACACCTTC
TRBJ2-3,NA,TRBV18,NA,CASSPSDDTQYF,TGTGCCAGCTCACCTAGCGACGATACGCAGTATTTT
TRBJ1-1,NA,TRBV15,NA,CATSRASGPRNTEAFF,TGTGCCACCAGCAGAGCGTCAGGACCAAGGAACACTGAAGCTTTCTTT
TRBJ2-1,NA,TRBV12-3/TRBV12-4,NA,CASSLPGTNEQFF,TGTGCCAGCAGTTTACCAGGAACGAATGAGCAGTTCTTC
TRBJ2-1,TRBD2,TRBV28,NA,CASSKLAGVSNEQFF,TGTGCCAGCAGTAAGCTAGCGGGAGTAAGCAATGAGCAGTTCTTC
TRBJ1-3,NA,TRBV28,few,CASSLGRGNTIYF,TGTGCCAGCAGTTTAGGGCGGGGAAACACCATATATTTT
TRBJ1-2,NA,TRBV19,NA,CASSGRGLSYGYTF,TGTGCCAGTAGTGGCAGGGGATTGAGCTATGGCTACACCTTC
TRBJ2-1,NA,TRBV3-1/TRBV3-2,NA,CASSRAETPYNEQFF,TGTGCCAGCAGCCGAGCTGAGACACCCTACAATGAGCAGTTCTTC
TRBJ1-1,TRBD1,TRBV9,NA,CASSVEDRGRGAFF,TGTGCCAGCAGCGTAGAGGACAGGGGGCGGGGAGCTTTCTTT
TRBJ2-5,NA,TRBV3-1/TRBV3-2,NA,CASSLGVLETQYF,TGTGCCAGCAGCCTAGGGGTTCTGGAGACCCAGTACTTC
TRBJ2-5,NA,TRBV3-1/TRBV3-2,once,CASSQVETQYF,TGTGCCAGCAGCCAAGTGGAGACCCAGTACTTC
TRBJ2-1,NA,TRBV12-3/TRBV12-4,NA,CASSLSGTEQFF,TGTGCCAGCAGTTTAAGCGGGACAGAGCAGTTCTTC
TRBJ1-4,NA,TRBV28,once,CASSLGGKVEKLFF,TGTGCCAGCAGTTTGGGGGGGAAGGTTGAAAAACTGTTTTTT
TRBJ2-7,NA,TRBV7-9,NA,CASSPAGELYEQYF,TGTGCCAGCAGCCCAGCCGGGGAATTATACGAGCAGTACTTC
TRBJ1-1,TRBD1,TRBV6-5,NA,CASSLGQGTEAFF,TGTGCCAGCAGTCTCGGACAGGGCACCGAAGCTTTCTTT
TRBJ2-1,TRBD2,TRBV27,NA,CASSSGGNYNEQFF,TGTGCCAGCAGTTCGGGGGGAAATTACAATGAGCAGTTCTTC
TRBJ2-5,TRBD1,TRBV19,NA,CASNQGAEETQYF,TGTGCCAGTAATCAGGGGGCGGAGGAGACCCAGTACTTC
TRBJ2-3,NA,TRBV2,NA,CASPLLGGEKTDTQYF,TGTGCCAGCCCCTTGTTAGGAGGGGAGAAAACAGATACGCAGTATTTT
TRBJ1-3,NA,TRBV5-8,NA,CASSPRQLKPSGNTIYF,TGTGCCAGCAGCCCCCGACAGCTGAAACCCTCTGGAAACACCATATATTTT
TRBJ1-2,NA,TRBV28,NA,CASSPWGRANYGYTF,TGTGCCAGCAGTCCGTGGGGCAGAGCTAACTATGGCTACACCTTC